The clone carrying this T cell receptor (beta chain) has only one observation. What it recognizes is unknown. These data belong to a study of shared clonotypes between healthy human individuals. V lost 6 bases and J lost 1, with 12 bases in between. CDR1 and CDR2 from the germline V gene are MDHEN and SYDVKM. The CDR3 sequence is 14 residues long. Findings and limits, study-wide: Generation probabilities were higher for clonotypes shared across all four sorted-subset donors than for unshared ones.

How the authors handled the data: Filtering was not the same, since immunoSEQ gave junction-only sequences without quality scores. Profiling relied on immunoSEQ multiplex PCR, and the TCRdb table lists in-frame clones only, not all of them. The V and J calls and clone size are taken from that table; D and trimming were inferred from the DNA. The sample records around 2.5 million clones, more than 85% being singletons. This TCR derives from a man aged 18 to 35 in good health. Some clones in this sample may be carry-over from other donors' samples. Sequencing input: naive CD4+ T cells from PBMCs. Subset noted: CD45RA+ positively selected. The chain combines TRBV28 with TRBJ1-1; a weak D match, TRBD1 (5 bases). The CDR3 loop reads CASSPGTSNTEAFF. Here the CDR3 DNA reads TGTGCCAGCAGCCCCGGGACTTCGAACACTGAAGCTTTCTTT.